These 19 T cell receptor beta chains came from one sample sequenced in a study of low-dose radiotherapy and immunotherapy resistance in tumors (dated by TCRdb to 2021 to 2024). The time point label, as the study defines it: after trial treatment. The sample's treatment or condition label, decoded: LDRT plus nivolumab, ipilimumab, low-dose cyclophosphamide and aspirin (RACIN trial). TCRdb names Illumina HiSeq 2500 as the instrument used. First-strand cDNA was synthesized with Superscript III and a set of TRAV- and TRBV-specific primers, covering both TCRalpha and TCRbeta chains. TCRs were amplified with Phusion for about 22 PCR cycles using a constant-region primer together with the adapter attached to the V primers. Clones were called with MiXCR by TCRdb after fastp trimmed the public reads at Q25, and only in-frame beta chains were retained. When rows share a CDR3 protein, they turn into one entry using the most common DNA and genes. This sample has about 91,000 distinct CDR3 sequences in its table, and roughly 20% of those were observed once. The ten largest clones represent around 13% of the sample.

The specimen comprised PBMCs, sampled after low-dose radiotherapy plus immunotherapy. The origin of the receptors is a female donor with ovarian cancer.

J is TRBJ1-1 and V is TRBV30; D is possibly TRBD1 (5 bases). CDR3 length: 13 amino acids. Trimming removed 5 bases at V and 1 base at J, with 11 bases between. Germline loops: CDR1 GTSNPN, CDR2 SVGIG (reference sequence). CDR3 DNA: TGTGCCTGGGGGAGTGACAGGAACACTGAAGCTTTCTTT. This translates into CAWGSDRNTEAFF.

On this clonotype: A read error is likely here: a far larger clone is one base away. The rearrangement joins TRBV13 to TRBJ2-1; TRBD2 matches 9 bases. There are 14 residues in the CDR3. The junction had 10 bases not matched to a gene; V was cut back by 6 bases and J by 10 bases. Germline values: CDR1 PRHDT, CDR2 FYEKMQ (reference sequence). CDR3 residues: CASRATSGRFEQFF. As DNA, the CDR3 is TGTGCCAGCAGGGCCACTAGCGGGCGTTTCGAGCAGTTCTTC.

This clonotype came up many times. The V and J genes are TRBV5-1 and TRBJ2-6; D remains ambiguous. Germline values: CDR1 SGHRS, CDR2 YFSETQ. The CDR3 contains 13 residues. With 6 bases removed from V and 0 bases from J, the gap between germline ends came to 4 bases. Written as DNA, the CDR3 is TGCGCCAGCACTACCTCTGGGGCCAACGTCCTGACTTTC. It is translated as CASTTSGANVLTF.

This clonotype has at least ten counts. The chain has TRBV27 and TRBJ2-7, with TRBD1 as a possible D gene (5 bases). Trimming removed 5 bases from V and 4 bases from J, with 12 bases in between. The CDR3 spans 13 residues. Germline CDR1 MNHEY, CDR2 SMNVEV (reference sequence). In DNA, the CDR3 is TGTGCCAGCAGTACAAACAGGTTATACGAGCAGTACTTC. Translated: CASSTNRLYEQYF.

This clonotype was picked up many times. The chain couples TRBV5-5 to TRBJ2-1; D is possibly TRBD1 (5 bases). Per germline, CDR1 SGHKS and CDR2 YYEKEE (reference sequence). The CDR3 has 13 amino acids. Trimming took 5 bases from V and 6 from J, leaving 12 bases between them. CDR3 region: CASSQGVPNEQFF. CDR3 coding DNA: TGTGCCAGCAGTCAAGGGGTTCCCAATGAGCAGTTCTTC.

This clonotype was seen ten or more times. Here the CDR3 reads CASSLRGAGNTIYF. The DNA of the CDR3 is TGTGCCAGCAGCTTAAGGGGAGCCGGAAACACCATATATTTT. This sequence joins TRBV7-2 and TRBJ1-3; tentative D call: TRBD1 (5 bases). The V end was cut by 2 bases, the J end by 4 bases, with 9 bases between. The CDR3 covers 14 residues. The germline V gene has CDR1 SGHTA and CDR2 FQGNSA.

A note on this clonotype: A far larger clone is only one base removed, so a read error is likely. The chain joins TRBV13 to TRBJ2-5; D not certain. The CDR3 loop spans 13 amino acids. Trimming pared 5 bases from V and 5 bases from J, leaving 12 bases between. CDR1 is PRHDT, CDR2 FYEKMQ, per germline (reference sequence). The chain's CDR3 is CASSPPVDETQYF. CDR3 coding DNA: TGTGCCAGCAGCCCCCCGGTCGATGAGACCCAGTACTTC. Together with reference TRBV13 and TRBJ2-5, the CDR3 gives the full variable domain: AAGVIQSPRHLIKEKRETATLKCYPIPRHDTVYWYQQGPGQDPQFLISFYEKMQSDKGSIPDRFSAQQFSDYHSELNMSSLELGDSALYFCASSPPVDETQYFGPGTRLLVL.

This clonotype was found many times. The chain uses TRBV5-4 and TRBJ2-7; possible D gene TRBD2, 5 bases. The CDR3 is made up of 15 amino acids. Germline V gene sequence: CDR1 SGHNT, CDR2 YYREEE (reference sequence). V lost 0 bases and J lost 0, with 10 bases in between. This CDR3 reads CASSLAGVLSYEQYF. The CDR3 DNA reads TGTGCCAGCAGCTTGGCCGGGGTTCTCTCCTACGAGCAGTACTTC.

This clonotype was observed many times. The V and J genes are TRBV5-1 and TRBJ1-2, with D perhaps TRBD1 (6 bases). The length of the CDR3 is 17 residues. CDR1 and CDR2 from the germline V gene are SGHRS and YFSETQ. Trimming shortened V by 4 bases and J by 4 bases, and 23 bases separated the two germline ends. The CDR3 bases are TGCGCCAGCAGCATCACAACCCGGGACAAGGAGAGCTATGGCTACACCTTC. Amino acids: CASSITTRDKESYGYTF.

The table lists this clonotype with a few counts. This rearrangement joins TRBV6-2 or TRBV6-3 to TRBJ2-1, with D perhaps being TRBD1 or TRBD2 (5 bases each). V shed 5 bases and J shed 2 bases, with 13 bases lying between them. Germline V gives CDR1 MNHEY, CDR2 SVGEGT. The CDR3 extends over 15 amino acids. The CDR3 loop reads CASSPGRNPYNEQFF. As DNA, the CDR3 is TGTGCCAGCAGTCCGGGACGGAACCCCTACAATGAGCAGTTCTTC.

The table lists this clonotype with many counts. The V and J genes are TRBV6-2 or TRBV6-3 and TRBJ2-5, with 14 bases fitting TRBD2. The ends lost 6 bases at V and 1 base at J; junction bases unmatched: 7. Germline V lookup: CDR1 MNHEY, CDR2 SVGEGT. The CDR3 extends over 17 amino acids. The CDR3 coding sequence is TGTGCCAGCAGCCGAGGACTAGCGGGAGGCTTCCAAGAGACCCAGTACTTC. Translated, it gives CASSRGLAGGFQETQYF.

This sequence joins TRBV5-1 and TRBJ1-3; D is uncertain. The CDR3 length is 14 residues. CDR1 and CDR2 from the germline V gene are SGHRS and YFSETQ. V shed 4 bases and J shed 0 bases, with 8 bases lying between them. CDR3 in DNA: TGCGCCAGCAGCGCCGCGAGCTCTGGAAACACCATATATTTT. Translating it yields CASSAASSGNTIYF.

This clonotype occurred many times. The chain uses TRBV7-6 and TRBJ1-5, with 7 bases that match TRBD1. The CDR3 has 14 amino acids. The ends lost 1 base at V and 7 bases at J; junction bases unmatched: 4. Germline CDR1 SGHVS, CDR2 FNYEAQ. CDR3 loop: CASSLGGTAQPQHF. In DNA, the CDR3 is TGTGCCAGCAGCTTAGGGGGGACAGCCCAGCCCCAGCATTTT.

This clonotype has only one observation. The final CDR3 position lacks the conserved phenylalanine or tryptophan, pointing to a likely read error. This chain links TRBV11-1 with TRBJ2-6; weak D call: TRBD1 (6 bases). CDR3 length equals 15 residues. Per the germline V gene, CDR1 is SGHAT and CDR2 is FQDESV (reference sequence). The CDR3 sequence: CASSFTESGADVLTI. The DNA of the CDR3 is TGTGCCAGCAGCTTCACAGAGTCAGGGGCCGACGTCCTGACTATC.

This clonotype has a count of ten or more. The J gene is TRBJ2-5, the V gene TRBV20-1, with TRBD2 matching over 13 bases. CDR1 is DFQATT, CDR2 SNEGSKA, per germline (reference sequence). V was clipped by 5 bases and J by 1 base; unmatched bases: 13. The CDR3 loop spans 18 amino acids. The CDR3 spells CSAPRTSGSPLAQETQYF. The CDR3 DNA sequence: TGCAGTGCTCCACGGACTAGCGGGAGTCCGCTAGCCCAAGAGACCCAGTACTTC.

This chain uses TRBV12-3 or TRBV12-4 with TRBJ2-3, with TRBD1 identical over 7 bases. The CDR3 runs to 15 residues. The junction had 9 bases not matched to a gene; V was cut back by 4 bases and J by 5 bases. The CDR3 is CASSSPDRAEDTQYF. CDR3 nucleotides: TGTGCCAGCAGTTCCCCAGACAGGGCCGAAGATACGCAGTATTTT.

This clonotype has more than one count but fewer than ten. CDR3 region: CSARVVNTGELFF. CDR3 coding DNA: TGCAGTGCTAGAGTAGTGAACACCGGGGAGCTGTTTTTT. This chain connects TRBV20-1 to TRBJ2-2; D is unclear. The CDR3 length is 13 residues. Germline V lookup: CDR1 DFQATT, CDR2 SNEGSKA (reference sequence). Trimming left V 1 base short and J 1 base short, with 4 bases between.

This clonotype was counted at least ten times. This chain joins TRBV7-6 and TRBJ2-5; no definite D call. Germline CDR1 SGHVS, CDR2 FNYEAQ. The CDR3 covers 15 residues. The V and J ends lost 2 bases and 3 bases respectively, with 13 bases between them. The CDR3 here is CASSLTGWAEETQYF. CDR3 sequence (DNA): TGTGCCAGCAGCTTAACCGGTTGGGCGGAAGAGACCCAGTACTTC.

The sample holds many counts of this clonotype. CDR3 nucleotides: TGTGCCAGCAGGTTAACAGGGCTGGGTGGCTACACCTTC. The encoded protein is CASRLTGLGGYTF. The genes are TRBV12-3 or TRBV12-4 and TRBJ1-2; D possibly corresponds to TRBD1 (6 bases). This CDR3 is 13 amino acids long. Deletions cut 6 bases from V and 7 bases from J, with 15 bases between.